Reported below is one T cell receptor beta chain. The data stem from a study of CD8 T cells in Susac syndrome. The authors reverse transcribed roughly 0.5 to 1 ug RNA with random hexamers. Across 54 Vbeta and 13 Jbeta, immunoSEQ multiplex PCR amplified TCR beta CDR3. TCRdb analysed the immunoSEQ multiplex PCR reads with MiXCR anew, one entry per CDR3 protein. There are some 130,000 distinct CDR3 sequences in the sample; 95% occur only once, and roughly 0.2% lies in the top ten. The germline V gene has CDR1 MNHEY and CDR2 SMNVEV (reference sequence). The CDR3 length is 14 residues. With 5 bases clipped from V and 11 bases from J, the junction kept 11 bases outside the gene matches. TCR beta from blood CD8+ and CD4+ T cells was sequenced.

The sequence derives from a human donor with Susac syndrome. This chain joins TRBV27 and TRBJ1-1, with TRBD1 matching over 10 bases. Sequencing was done on a sample of CD8+ T cells from PBMCs. This chain's CDR3 is CASSKLGQGVVAFF. CDR3 bases: TGTGCCAGCAGTAAACTCGGACAGGGGGTCGTGGCTTTCTTT.